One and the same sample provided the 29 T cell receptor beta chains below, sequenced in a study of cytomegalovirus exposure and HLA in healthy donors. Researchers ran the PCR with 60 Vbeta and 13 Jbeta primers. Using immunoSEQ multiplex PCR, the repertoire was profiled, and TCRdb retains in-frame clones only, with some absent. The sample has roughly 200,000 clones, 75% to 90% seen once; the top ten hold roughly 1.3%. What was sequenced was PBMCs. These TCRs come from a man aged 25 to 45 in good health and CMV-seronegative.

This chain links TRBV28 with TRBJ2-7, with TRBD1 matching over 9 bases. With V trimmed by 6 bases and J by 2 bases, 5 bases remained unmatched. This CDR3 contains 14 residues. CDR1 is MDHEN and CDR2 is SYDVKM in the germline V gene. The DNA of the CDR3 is TGTGCCAGCAGCCCGGGACAGGGTCCCTACGAGCAGTACTTC. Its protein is CASSPGQGPYEQYF.

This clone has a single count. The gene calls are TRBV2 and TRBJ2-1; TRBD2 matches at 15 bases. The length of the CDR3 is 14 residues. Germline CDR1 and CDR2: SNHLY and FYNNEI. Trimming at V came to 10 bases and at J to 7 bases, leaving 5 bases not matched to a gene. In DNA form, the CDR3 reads TGTGCCACCCAAGGGACTAGCGGGAGGAATGAGCAGTTCTTC. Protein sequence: CATQGTSGRNEQFF.

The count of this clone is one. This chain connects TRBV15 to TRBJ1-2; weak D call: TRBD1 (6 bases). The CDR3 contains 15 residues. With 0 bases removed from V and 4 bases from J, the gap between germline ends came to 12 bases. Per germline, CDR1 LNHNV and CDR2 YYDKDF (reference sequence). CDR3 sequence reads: CATSRDLQGSYGYTF. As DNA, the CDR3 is TGTGCCACCAGCAGAGATCTACAGGGATCCTATGGCTACACCTTC.

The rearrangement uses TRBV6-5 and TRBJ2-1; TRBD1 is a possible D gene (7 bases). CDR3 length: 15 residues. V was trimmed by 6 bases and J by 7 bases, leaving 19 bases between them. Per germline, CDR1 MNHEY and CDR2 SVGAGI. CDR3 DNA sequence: TGTGCCAGCAGCCTAGACAGGGACTTGGGTAATGAGCAGTTCTTC. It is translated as CASSLDRDLGNEQFF.

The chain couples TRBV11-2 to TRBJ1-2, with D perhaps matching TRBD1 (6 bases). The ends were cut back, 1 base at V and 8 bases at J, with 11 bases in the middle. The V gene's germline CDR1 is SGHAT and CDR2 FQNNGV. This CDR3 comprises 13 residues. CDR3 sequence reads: CASSLVQGNGYTF. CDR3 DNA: TGTGCCAGCAGCTTAGTACAGGGAAACGGCTACACCTTC. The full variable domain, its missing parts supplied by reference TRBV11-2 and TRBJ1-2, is EAGVAQSPRYKIIEKRQSVAFWCNPISGHATLYWYQQILGQGPKLLIQFQNNGVVDDSQLPKDRFSAERLKGVDSTLKIQPAKLEDSAVYLCASSLVQGNGYTFGSGTRLTVV.

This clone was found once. CDR3 sequence reads: CASSLRTGEVETQYF. The CDR3 region has the DNA TGTGCCAGCAGTCTAAGGACAGGGGAGGTGGAGACCCAGTACTTC. This chain connects TRBV27 to TRBJ2-5; TRBD1 agrees at 9 bases. The CDR3 sequence is 15 residues long. Germline V gene sequence: CDR1 MNHEY, CDR2 SMNVEV (reference sequence). V lost 5 bases and J lost 5; bases outside the gene matches: 9.

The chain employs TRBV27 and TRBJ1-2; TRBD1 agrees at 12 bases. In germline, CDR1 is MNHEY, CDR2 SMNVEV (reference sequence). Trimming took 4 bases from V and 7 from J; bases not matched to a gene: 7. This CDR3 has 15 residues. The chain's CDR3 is CASSSPGQGARGYTF. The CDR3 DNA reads TGTGCCAGCAGTTCGCCGGGACAGGGGGCGCGTGGCTACACCTTC.

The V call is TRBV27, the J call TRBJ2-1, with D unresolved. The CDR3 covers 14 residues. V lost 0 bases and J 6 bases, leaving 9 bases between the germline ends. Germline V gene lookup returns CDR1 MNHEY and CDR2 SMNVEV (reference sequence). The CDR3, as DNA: TGTGCCAGCAGTTTATCTTCTAACTTCAATGAGCAGTTCTTC. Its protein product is CASSLSSNFNEQFF.

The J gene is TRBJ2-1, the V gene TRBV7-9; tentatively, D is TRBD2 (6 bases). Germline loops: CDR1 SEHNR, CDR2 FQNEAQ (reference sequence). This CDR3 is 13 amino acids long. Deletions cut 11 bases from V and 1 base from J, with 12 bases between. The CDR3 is CAPSGVSYNEQFF. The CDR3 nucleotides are TGTGCCCCGTCGGGGGTTTCCTACAATGAGCAGTTCTTC.

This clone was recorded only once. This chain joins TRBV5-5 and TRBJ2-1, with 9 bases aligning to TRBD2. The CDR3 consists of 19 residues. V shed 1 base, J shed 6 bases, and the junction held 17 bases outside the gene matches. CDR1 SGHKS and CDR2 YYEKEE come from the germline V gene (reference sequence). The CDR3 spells CASSLRVRENGAGGNEQFF. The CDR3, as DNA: TGTGCCAGCAGCTTGAGGGTGAGGGAGAACGGAGCGGGAGGCAATGAGCAGTTCTTC.

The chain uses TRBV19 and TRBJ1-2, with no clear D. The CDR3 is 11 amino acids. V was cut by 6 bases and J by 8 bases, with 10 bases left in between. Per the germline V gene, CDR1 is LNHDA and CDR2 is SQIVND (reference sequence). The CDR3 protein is CASSPGYGYTF. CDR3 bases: TGTGCCAGTAGCCCCGGGTACGGCTACACCTTC.

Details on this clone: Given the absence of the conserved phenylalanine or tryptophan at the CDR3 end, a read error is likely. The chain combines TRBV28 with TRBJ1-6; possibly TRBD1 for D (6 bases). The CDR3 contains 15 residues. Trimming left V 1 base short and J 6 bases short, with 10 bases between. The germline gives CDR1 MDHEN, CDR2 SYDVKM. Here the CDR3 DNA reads TGTGCCAGCAGTTTATCAGGGGTAGGTAATTCACCCCTCCACCTT. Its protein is CASSLSGVGNSPLHL.

CDR3 DNA sequence: TGTGCCAGCAGCACTCGGACTAGCGGGGCCGGCGGGGAGCTGTTTTTT. This sequence encodes CASSTRTSGAGGELFF. The chain couples TRBV11-2 to TRBJ2-2; 12 positions agree with TRBD2. The J segment lost 7 bases and the V segment lost 5 bases, leaving 8 bases of the junction unmatched. The CDR3 sequence is 16 residues long. Looked up from germline, CDR1 is SGHAT and CDR2 is FQNNGV.

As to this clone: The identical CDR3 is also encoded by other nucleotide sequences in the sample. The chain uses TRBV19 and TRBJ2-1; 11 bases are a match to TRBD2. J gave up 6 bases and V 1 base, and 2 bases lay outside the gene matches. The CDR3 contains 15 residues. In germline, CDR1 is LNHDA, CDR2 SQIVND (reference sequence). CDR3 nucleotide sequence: TGTGCCAGTAGTATAGGGACTAGCGGGTCCAATGAGCAGTTCTTC. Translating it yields CASSIGTSGSNEQFF.

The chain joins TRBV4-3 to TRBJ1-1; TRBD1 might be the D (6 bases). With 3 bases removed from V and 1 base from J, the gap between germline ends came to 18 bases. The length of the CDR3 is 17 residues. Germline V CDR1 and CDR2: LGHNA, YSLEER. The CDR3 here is CASSHPPGDWGNTEAFF. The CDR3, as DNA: TGCGCCAGCAGCCATCCTCCAGGGGATTGGGGGAACACTGAAGCTTTCTTT.

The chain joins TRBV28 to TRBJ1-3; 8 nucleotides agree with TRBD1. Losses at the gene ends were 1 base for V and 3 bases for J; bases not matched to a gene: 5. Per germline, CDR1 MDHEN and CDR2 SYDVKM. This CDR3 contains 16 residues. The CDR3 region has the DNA TGTGCCAGCAGTTTATCACAGGGGGTACTTGGAAACACCATATATTTT. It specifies CASSLSQGVLGNTIYF.

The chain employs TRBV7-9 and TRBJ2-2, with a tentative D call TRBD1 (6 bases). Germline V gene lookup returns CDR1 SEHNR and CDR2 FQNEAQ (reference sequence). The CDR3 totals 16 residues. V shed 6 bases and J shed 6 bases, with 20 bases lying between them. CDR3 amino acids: CASSLIPEQGAGELFF. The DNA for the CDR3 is TGTGCCAGCAGTTTAATCCCCGAACAGGGTGCCGGGGAGCTGTTTTTT.

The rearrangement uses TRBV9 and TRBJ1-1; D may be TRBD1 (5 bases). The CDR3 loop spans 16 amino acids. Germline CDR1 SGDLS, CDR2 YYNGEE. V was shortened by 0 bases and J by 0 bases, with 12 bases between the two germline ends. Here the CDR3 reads CASSVGVGEMNTEAFF. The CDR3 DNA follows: TGTGCCAGCAGCGTAGGGGTAGGGGAAATGAACACTGAAGCTTTCTTT.

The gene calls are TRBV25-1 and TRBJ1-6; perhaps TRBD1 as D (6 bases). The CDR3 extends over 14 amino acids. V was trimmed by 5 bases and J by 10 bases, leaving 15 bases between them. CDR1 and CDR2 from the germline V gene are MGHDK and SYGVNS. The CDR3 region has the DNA TGTGCCAGCAGTATCACAGGGTCATCCTCACCCCTCCACTTT. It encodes CASSITGSSSPLHF.

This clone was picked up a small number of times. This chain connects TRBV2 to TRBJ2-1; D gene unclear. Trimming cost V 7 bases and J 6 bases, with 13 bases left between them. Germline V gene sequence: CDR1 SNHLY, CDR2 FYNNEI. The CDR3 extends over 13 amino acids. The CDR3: CASKRQYGNEQFF. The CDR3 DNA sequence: TGTGCCAGCAAGAGGCAATACGGCAATGAGCAGTTCTTC.

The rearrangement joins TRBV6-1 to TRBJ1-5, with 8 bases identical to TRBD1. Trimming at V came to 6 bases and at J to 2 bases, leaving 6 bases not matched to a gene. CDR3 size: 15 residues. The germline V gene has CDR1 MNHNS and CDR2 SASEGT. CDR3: CASRVDRGGNQPQHF. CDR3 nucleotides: TGTGCCAGCAGGGTAGACAGGGGAGGCAATCAGCCCCAGCATTTT.

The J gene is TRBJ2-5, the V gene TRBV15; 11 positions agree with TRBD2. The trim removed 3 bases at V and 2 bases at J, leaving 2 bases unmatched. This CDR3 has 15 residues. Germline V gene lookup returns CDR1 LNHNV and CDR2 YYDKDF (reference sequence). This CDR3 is CATSRTSGTQETQYF. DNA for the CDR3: TGTGCCACCAGCAGGACTAGCGGGACACAAGAGACCCAGTACTTC.

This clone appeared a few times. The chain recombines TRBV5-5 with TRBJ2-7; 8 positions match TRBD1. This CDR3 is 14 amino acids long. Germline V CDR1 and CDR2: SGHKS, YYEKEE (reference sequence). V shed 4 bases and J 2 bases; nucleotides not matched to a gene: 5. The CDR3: CASSPWTGPYEQYF. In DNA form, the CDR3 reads TGTGCCAGCAGCCCTTGGACAGGGCCCTACGAGCAGTACTTC.

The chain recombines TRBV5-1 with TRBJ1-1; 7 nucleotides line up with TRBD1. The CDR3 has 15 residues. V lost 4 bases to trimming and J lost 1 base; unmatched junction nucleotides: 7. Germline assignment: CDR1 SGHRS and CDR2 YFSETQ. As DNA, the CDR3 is TGCGCCAGCAGCCCAGGGGGTATGGGGAACACTGAAGCTTTCTTT. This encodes CASSPGGMGNTEAFF.

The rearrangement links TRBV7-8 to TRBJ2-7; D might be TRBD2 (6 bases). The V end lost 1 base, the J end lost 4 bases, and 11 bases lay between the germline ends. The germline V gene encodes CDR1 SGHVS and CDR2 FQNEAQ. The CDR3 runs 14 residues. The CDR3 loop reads CASSLDRRGYEQYF. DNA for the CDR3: TGTGCCAGCAGCTTAGACAGGAGGGGTTACGAGCAGTACTTC.

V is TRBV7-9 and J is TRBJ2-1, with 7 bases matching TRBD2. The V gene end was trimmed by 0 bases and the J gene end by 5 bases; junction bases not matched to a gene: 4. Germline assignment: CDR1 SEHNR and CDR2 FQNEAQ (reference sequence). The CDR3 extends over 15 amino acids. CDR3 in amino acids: CASSLAGDYNNEQFF. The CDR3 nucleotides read TGTGCCAGCAGCTTAGCGGGGGACTACAACAATGAGCAGTTCTTC.

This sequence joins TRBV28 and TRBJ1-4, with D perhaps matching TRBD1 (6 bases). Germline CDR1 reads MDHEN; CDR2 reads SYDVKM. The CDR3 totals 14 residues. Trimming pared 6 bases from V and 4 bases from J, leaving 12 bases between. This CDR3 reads CASSPGQFNEKLFF. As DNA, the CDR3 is TGTGCCAGCAGCCCCGGACAGTTTAATGAAAAACTGTTTTTT. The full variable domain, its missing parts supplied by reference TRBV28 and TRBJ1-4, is DVKVTQSSRYLVKRTGEKVFLECVQDMDHENMFWYRQDPGLGLRLIYFSYDVKMKEKGDIPEGYSVSREKKERFSLILESASTNQTSMYLCASSPGQFNEKLFFGSGTQLSVL.

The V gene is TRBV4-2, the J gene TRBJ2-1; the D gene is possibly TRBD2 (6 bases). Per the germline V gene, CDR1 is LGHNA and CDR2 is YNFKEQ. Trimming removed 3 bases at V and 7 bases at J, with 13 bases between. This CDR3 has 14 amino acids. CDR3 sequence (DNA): TGTGCCAGCAGCCATAGAGAGAGCGGGAATGAGCAGTTCTTC. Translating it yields CASSHRESGNEQFF.

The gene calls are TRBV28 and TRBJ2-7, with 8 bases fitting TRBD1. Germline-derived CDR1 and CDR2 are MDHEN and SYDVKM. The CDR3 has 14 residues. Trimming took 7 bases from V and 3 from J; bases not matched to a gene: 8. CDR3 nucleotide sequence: TGTGCCAGCACTTCGACAGGGGAGATCTACGAGCAGTACTTC. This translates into CASTSTGEIYEQYF. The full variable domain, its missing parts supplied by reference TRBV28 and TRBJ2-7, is DVKVTQSSRYLVKRTGEKVFLECVQDMDHENMFWYRQDPGLGLRLIYFSYDVKMKEKGDIPEGYSVSREKKERFSLILESASTNQTSMYLCASTSTGEIYEQYFGPGTRLTVT.